The 27 T cell receptor beta chains reported below all come from one sample, sequenced in a study of T-cell memory formation after mild COVID-19. Each CDR3 protein gets one entry after TCRdb re-called the 5' RACE reads with MiXCR. The sample shows more than 80,000 distinct CDR3 sequences, 15% to 20% of them seen only once. The sample taken for sequencing was PBMCs or a T cell subset sorted from them (not recorded which). These receptor sequences come from an adult woman who had mild COVID-19 (a few samples of this study predate the infection). Cell type and time point are not known.

This clonotype was seen a few times. The chain uses TRBV5-8 and TRBJ2-5; 7 bases are shared with TRBD2. Germline trimming cut 1 base from V and 4 bases from J; bases unmatched to any gene: 10. The CDR3 extends over 16 amino acids. Germline V CDR1 and CDR2: SGHTS, YDEGEE. CDR3 sequence reads: CASSLQWAGESETQYF. The CDR3 DNA reads TGTGCCAGCAGCTTGCAATGGGCGGGAGAATCAGAGACCCAGTACTTC.

Only a few counts were recorded for this clonotype. The chain recombines TRBV6-5 with TRBJ2-1; either TRBD1 or TRBD2 may fit D (6 bases each). Trimming removed 0 bases from V and 8 bases from J, with 17 bases in between. CDR3 length equals 16 residues. Germline V gene sequence: CDR1 MNHEY, CDR2 SVGAGI. CDR3 bases: TGTGCCAGCAGTTACTCAGTCGGAGGGGGGACTGATGAGCAGTTCTTC. It translates to CASSYSVGGGTDEQFF.

This clonotype was recorded at least ten times. This rearrangement joins TRBV7-9 to TRBJ2-3; perhaps TRBD1 as D (5 bases). The CDR3 extends over 15 amino acids. Trimming left V 2 bases short and J 2 bases short, with 11 bases between. Per the germline V gene, CDR1 is SEHNR and CDR2 is FQNEAQ (reference sequence). CDR3 residues: CASSLSTEVTDTQYF. CDR3 bases: TGTGCCAGCAGCTTATCGACAGAAGTCACAGATACGCAGTATTTT.

This clonotype was observed a handful of times. The chain joins TRBV14 to TRBJ2-7; no firm D call. The CDR3 contains 12 residues. The ends were cut back, 1 base at V and 7 bases at J, with 8 bases in the middle. The germline V gene encodes CDR1 SGHDN and CDR2 FVKESK. CDR3 sequence (DNA): TGTGCCAGCAGCCAAGTTTCAGGAGAGCAGTACTTC. Translation gives CASSQVSGEQYF.

This clonotype was counted at least ten times. The chain recombines TRBV20-1 with TRBJ2-7; 9 bases are a match to TRBD1. The V and J ends lost 6 bases and 3 bases, in that order; junction bases with no gene match: 12. CDR1 is DFQATT and CDR2 is SNEGSKA in the germline V gene (reference sequence). The CDR3 consists of 15 residues. CDR3: CSATFKGQGNYEQYF. In nucleotides, the CDR3 is TGCAGTGCCACCTTTAAAGGACAGGGGAACTACGAGCAGTACTTC.

This clonotype was detected a few times. The V gene is TRBV14, the J gene TRBJ1-2; weak D call: TRBD1 (5 bases). The CDR3 totals 15 residues. V was trimmed by 4 bases and J by 3 bases, leaving 15 bases between them. Germline loops: CDR1 SGHDN, CDR2 FVKESK. The CDR3 coding sequence is TGTGCCAGCAGCCCTATTCATGACAGATACTATGGCTACACCTTC. Translation gives CASSPIHDRYYGYTF.

This clonotype has just a few counts. The chain couples TRBV12-3 or TRBV12-4 to TRBJ2-1; D is unclear. V gave up 2 bases and J gave up 1 base, with 12 bases separating them. This CDR3 region has 16 residues. The CDR3 DNA reads as TGTGCCAGCAGTTTACTTTACGGATCGTCCTACAATGAGCAGTTCTTC. Protein product: CASSLLYGSSYNEQFF.

This clonotype was seen more than once but under ten times. The V and J genes are TRBV6-1 and TRBJ2-7; D remains unclear. The CDR3 totals 13 residues. Trimming took off 3 bases at V and 0 bases at J, with 6 bases between the two ends. Germline V gene data show CDR1 as MNHNS and CDR2 as SASEGT. For the CDR3, the DNA is TGTGCCAGCAGTGAGAATCTCTCCTACGAGCAGTACTTC. It specifies CASSENLSYEQYF.

This clonotype appeared a few times. The chain employs TRBV4-1 and TRBJ1-2; D is ambiguous. The CDR3 totals 12 residues. The V end lost 1 base, the J end lost 6 bases, and 6 bases lay between the germline ends. In germline, CDR1 is MGHRA, CDR2 YSYEKL. The CDR3 sequence is CASSQGQDGYTF. The CDR3 nucleotides read TGCGCCAGCAGCCAAGGGCAGGATGGCTACACCTTC.

This clonotype was seen at least ten times. V and J are TRBV27 and TRBJ2-7; 10 nucleotides align to TRBD1. Trimming at V came to 3 bases and at J to 4 bases, leaving 6 bases not matched to a gene. This CDR3 has 15 amino acids. In germline, CDR1 is MNHEY, CDR2 SMNVEV (reference sequence). In nucleotides, the CDR3 is TGTGCCAGCAGTTTCACCGGGACAGGGGCTTACGAGCAGTACTTC. Translating it yields CASSFTGTGAYEQYF.

This clonotype was picked up many times. V gene TRBV29-1 combines with J gene TRBJ2-3; D gene unclear. V dropped 0 bases and J dropped 0 bases, with 10 bases sitting between them. Germline values: CDR1 SQVTM, CDR2 ANQGSEA. This CDR3 is 15 amino acids long. The CDR3: CSVEDSGWSTDTQYF. The CDR3 DNA is TGCAGCGTTGAAGACTCGGGTTGGAGCACAGATACGCAGTATTTT.

In its sample, this clonotype was seen a few times. This chain connects TRBV20-1 to TRBJ2-7, with D unresolved. The ends were cut back, 6 bases at V and 0 bases at J, with 15 bases in the middle. This CDR3 has 14 residues. Germline V gives CDR1 DFQATT, CDR2 SNEGSKA (reference sequence). The DNA for the CDR3 is TGCAGTGCCGAACCGACCGACAACTCCTACGAGCAGTACTTC. Amino acids: CSAEPTDNSYEQYF.

This sequence joins TRBV9 and TRBJ2-1, with 9 positions matching TRBD2. The CDR3 extends over 12 amino acids. With 4 bases clipped from V and 13 bases from J, the junction kept 6 bases outside the gene matches. CDR1 SGDLS and CDR2 YYNGEE come from the germline V gene. CDR3: CASSSGLAAQFF. CDR3 nucleotide sequence: TGTGCCAGCAGCTCGGGACTAGCTGCACAGTTCTTC.

This clonotype was counted a few times. The chain combines TRBV5-1 with TRBJ2-7; 9 nucleotides agree with TRBD2. The V gene's germline CDR1 is SGHRS and CDR2 YFSETQ. This CDR3 spans 16 amino acids. V lost 1 base to trimming and J lost 1 base; unmatched junction nucleotides: 6. CDR3 region: CASSLTSSGASYEQYF. CDR3 nucleotide sequence: TGCGCCAGCAGCTTGACCTCTAGCGGGGCTTCCTACGAGCAGTACTTC.

This clonotype has a handful of counts. This chain connects TRBV5-6 to TRBJ1-1, with 7 bases aligning to TRBD1. The CDR3 spans 16 residues. Trimming at V came to 4 bases and at J to 3 bases, leaving 12 bases not matched to a gene. The germline V gene encodes CDR1 SGHDT and CDR2 YYEEEE. In DNA form, the CDR3 reads TGTGCCAGCAGCCACCGACAGGGTCGTTTGGACACTGAAGCTTTCTTT. Translating it yields CASSHRQGRLDTEAFF. Variable domain in full (rest from reference TRBV5-6 and TRBJ1-1): DAGVTQSPTHLIKTRGQQVTLRCSPKSGHDTVSWYQQALGQGPQFIFQYYEEEERQRGNFPDRFSGHQFPNYSSELNVNALLLGDSALYLCASSHRQGRLDTEAFFGQGTRLTVV.

This clonotype has more than one count but fewer than ten. The gene calls are TRBV27 and TRBJ1-2, with D possibly being TRBD1 (6 bases). V was trimmed by 6 bases and J by 3 bases, leaving 14 bases between them. The CDR3 is made up of 14 amino acids. CDR1 and CDR2 from the germline V gene are MNHEY and SMNVEV (reference sequence). CDR3 loop: CASSYTQGHYGYTF. The DNA of the CDR3 is TGTGCCAGCAGCTACACTCAGGGGCACTATGGCTACACCTTC.

This chain connects TRBV7-9 to TRBJ2-6; no definite D call. Per germline, CDR1 SEHNR and CDR2 FQNEAQ (reference sequence). The CDR3 consists of 12 residues. V was pared by 10 bases and J by 2 bases, with 6 bases between. The CDR3 reads CATPPGANVLTF. The CDR3 coding sequence is TGTGCCACCCCCCCTGGGGCCAACGTCCTGACTTTC.

The chain recombines TRBV7-9 with TRBJ1-3, with D hard to call. The germline V gene encodes CDR1 SEHNR and CDR2 FQNEAQ (reference sequence). This CDR3 is 14 amino acids long. V was cut by 4 bases and J by 0 bases, with 7 bases left in between. CDR3 bases: TGTGCCAGCAGCTCCGGGAGCTCTGGAAACACCATATATTTT. Its protein product is CASSSGSSGNTIYF.

There are many counts of this clonotype. The chain couples TRBV2 to TRBJ2-1; weak D call: TRBD2 (6 bases). This CDR3 contains 16 residues. Germline V gene sequence: CDR1 SNHLY, CDR2 FYNNEI. The V end lost 3 bases, the J end lost 1 base, and 13 bases lay between the germline ends. The CDR3 is CASSEEEGRSYNEQFF. The CDR3 DNA follows: TGTGCCAGCAGTGAGGAGGAGGGGAGATCCTACAATGAGCAGTTCTTC.

This clonotype was found a few times. The genes are TRBV7-3 and TRBJ2-2; weak D call: TRBD2 (5 bases). The CDR3 has 15 residues. CDR1 and CDR2 from the germline V gene are SGHTA and FQGTGA. Trimming pared 2 bases from V and 2 bases from J, leaving 9 bases between. CDR3 DNA: TGTGCCAGCAGCTTATTGACTACCAACACCGGGGAGCTGTTTTTT. Its translation: CASSLLTTNTGELFF.

This rearrangement joins TRBV7-9 to TRBJ2-5, with D possibly called TRBD1 or TRBD2 (5 bases each). Germline V gene sequence: CDR1 SEHNR, CDR2 FQNEAQ (reference sequence). The CDR3 runs 16 residues. V lost 8 bases, J lost 0 bases, and 19 bases lay in between. The CDR3 sequence is CASPPGAGWYQETQYF. CDR3 sequence (DNA): TGTGCCAGCCCTCCCGGGGCAGGGTGGTACCAAGAGACCCAGTACTTC.

The gene calls are TRBV12-3 or TRBV12-4 and TRBJ1-2, with unresolved D. CDR3 length: 14 residues. Trimming shortened V by 2 bases and J by 4 bases, and 11 bases separated the two germline ends. CDR3 residues: CASSLIGLPYGYTF. The DNA for the CDR3 is TGTGCCAGCAGTTTAATAGGGCTGCCCTATGGCTACACCTTC.

In its sample, this clonotype was seen a few times. The chain employs TRBV20-1 and TRBJ1-1; perhaps TRBD1 as D (6 bases). Looked up from germline, CDR1 is DFQATT and CDR2 is SNEGSKA (reference sequence). Trimming pared 3 bases from V and 3 bases from J, leaving 23 bases between. The CDR3 is made up of 17 amino acids. The CDR3 spells CSARPGDRFGGDTEAFF. The CDR3 DNA reads as TGCAGTGCTAGGCCAGGGGATCGTTTTGGCGGCGACACTGAAGCTTTCTTT.

The chain links TRBV11-2 to TRBJ2-7; TRBD2 is a possible D gene (5 bases). This CDR3 spans 15 amino acids. Looked up from germline, CDR1 is SGHAT and CDR2 is FQNNGV. V was clipped by 6 bases and J by 2 bases, with 17 bases between them. CDR3 nucleotides: TGTGCCAGCAGTCTCGTACGGGGATCGACCTACGAGCAGTACTTC. This encodes CASSLVRGSTYEQYF.

In its sample, this clonotype was seen a few times. This chain links TRBV9 with TRBJ2-7; possible D gene TRBD1, 5 bases. From germline, CDR1 is SGDLS and CDR2 YYNGEE. This CDR3 contains 14 residues. The germline V and J ends were trimmed by 1 base and 0 bases, with 8 bases remaining between them. The CDR3 DNA follows: TGTGCCAGCAGCGTATATGACAGCTCCTACGAGCAGTACTTC. Translated, it gives CASSVYDSSYEQYF.

This rearrangement joins TRBV24-1 to TRBJ2-1, with 11 bases lining up with TRBD2. The CDR3 has 16 amino acids. J gave up 8 bases and V 3 bases, and 8 bases lay outside the gene matches. Germline V gene sequence: CDR1 KGHDR, CDR2 SFDVKD. The CDR3 spells CATSDPTSGSSDEQFF. CDR3 nucleotide sequence: TGTGCCACCAGTGATCCCACTAGCGGGAGTAGTGATGAGCAGTTCTTC.

This clonotype was observed a handful of times. V usage is TRBV6-5 and J usage is TRBJ2-1; D is perhaps TRBD2 (7 bases). Germline assignment: CDR1 MNHEY and CDR2 SVGAGI. CDR3 size: 15 residues. Trimming left V 8 bases short and J 4 bases short, with 18 bases between. The CDR3 region is CASETGGGGYNEQFF. The CDR3 bases are TGTGCCAGCGAGACGGGAGGAGGGGGTTACAATGAGCAGTTCTTC.